This TCR beta chain originates from a study of response to subunit inactivated influenza vaccine. Points from the study as a whole: The authors offered the suggestion that each seasonal influenza vaccination recruits few new T cells.

With respect to this clonotype: Its specificity is not known.

V shed 1 base and J shed 9 bases, with 10 bases lying between them. The CDR3 is 14 residues long. The germline CDR1 and CDR2 sequences are LGHDT and YNNKEL (reference sequence). TCRdb re-called the RT-PCR reads with MiXCR, one entry per CDR3 protein. The repertoire consists of under 750,000 distinct CDR3 sequences, with approximately 12% occurring once and the leading ten covering about a tenth. The chain combines TRBV3-1 with TRBJ1-6; D is possibly TRBD1 (5 bases). The input for sequencing was PBMCs from blood, taken on the day of vaccination. This clonotype was obtained from a man aged 45-65 years who received an inactivated influenza vaccine. The CDR3 DNA follows: TGTGCCAGCAGCCAAGGCAGGGAAAGTTCACCCCTCCACTTT. Translating it yields CASSQGRESSPLHF.